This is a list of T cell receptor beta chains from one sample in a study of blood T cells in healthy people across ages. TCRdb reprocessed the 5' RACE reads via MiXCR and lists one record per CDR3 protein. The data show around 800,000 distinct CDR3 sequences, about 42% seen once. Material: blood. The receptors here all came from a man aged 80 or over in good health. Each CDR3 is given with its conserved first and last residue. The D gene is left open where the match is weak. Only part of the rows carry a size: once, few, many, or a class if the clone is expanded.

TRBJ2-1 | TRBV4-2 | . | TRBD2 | TGTGCCAGCAGCCACCCGGGACTAGCGAACAATGAGCAGTTCTTC | CASSHPGLANNEQFF
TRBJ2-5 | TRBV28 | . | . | TGTGCCATCACCCGGGACCACCAAGAGACCCAGTACTTC | CAITRDHQETQYF
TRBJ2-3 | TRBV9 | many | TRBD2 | TGTGCCAGCAGTCGAGGACTAGGTACAGATACGCAGTATTTT | CASSRGLGTDTQYF
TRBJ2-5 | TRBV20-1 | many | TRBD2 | TGCAGTGCGGCTAGCGGGAGGGTCCAAGAGACCCAGTACTTC | CSAASGRVQETQYF
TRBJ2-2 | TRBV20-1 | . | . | TGCAGTGCCACGCCGTTGAGGGAGCTGTTTTTT | CSATPLRELFF
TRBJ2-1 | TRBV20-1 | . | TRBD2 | TGCAGTGCCGGAGCCGGCGGGAGTAATTACAATGAGCAGTTCTTC | CSAGAGGSNYNEQFF
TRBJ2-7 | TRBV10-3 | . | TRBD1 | TGTGCCATCAGTGGGACAGGGGGTTACGAGCAGTACTTC | CAISGTGGYEQYF
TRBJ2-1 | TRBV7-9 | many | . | TGTGCCAGCGACAATGAGTTACCTGAGCAGTTCTTC | CASDNELPEQFF
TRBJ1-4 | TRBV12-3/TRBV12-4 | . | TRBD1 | TGTGCCAGCAGTGTGGACAGGGCCGAAAAACTGTTTTTT | CASSVDRAEKLFF
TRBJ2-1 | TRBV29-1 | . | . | . | CSVGRGNEQLF
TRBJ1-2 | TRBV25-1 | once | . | TGTGCCAGCAGTGAGGGTAGTGGGGCATATGCGGGCTACACCTTC | CASSEGSGAYAGYTF
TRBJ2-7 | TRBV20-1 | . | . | TGCAGTGCTGAGACGGACTACCAGAACCCCTACGAGCAGTACTTC | CSAETDYQNPYEQYF
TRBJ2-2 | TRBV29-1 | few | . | TGCAGCGTTGAAGATCCGAACAGGGCATCCACCGGGGAGCTGTTTTTT | CSVEDPNRASTGELFF
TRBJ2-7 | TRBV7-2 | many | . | TGTGCCAGCAGGCCGTCTGGCGGGACCTACGAGCAGTACTTC | CASRPSGGTYEQYF
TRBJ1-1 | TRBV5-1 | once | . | TGCGCCAGCAGCTTGCGTACGGGCATCACTGAAGCTTTCTTT | CASSLRTGITEAFF
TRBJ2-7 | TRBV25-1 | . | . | TGTGCCAGCGGGCGGCAGGGTCTCTACGAGCAGTACTTC | CASGRQGLYEQYF
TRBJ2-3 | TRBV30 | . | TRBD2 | TGTGCCTGGAGGGGGGGACCGAGCGGGACCGCGCAGTATTTT | CAWRGGPSGTAQYF
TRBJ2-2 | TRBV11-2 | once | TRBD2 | TGTGCCAGCAACACCCGGACTAGCGGGAGAACCGGGGAGCTGTTTTTT | CASNTRTSGRTGELFF
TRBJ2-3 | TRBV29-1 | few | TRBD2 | TGCAGCGTTTCGGCGGGAGGATATCGCAGCACAGATACGCAGTATTTT | CSVSAGGYRSTDTQYF
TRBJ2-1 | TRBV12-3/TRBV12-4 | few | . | TGTGCCAGCAGTCTCCATGTCGTGACAGTCGATGAGCAGTTCTTC | CASSLHVVTVDEQFF
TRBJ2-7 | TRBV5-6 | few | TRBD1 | TGTGCCAGCAGCCCCCGTACAGGGGGACCCTACGAGCAGTACTTC | CASSPRTGGPYEQYF
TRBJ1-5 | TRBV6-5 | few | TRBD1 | TGTGCCAGCAGTCTACGGGGGGACAGGGCTCAGCCCCAGCATTTT | CASSLRGDRAQPQHF
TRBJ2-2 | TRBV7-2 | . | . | TGTGCCAGCAGCCTCTCTCCTCTCTCTACCGGGGAGCTGTTTTTT | CASSLSPLSTGELFF
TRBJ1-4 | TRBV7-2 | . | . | TGTGCCAGCAGCTTATTCGGCAGATATGAAAAACTGTTTTTT | CASSLFGRYEKLFF
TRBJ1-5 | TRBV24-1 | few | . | TGTGCCACCAGTGATTTTGACAGGCGGCAGCATTTT | CATSDFDRRQHF
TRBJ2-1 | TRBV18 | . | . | TGTGCCAGCTACAGGATGGGGAATGAGCAGTTCTTC | CASYRMGNEQFF
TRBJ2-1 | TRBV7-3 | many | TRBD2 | TGTGCCAGCAGCCCGATGGGCGGGAGGGGCTCGGGAGAGCAGTTCTTC | CASSPMGGRGSGEQFF
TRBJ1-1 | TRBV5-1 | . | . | TGCGCCAGCAGCGAGGTTCCTAAAATGAACACTGAAGCTTTCTTT | CASSEVPKMNTEAFF
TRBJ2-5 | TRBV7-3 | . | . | TGTGCCGGCAGCGTGGGGGTCCAAGAGACCCAGTACTTC | CAGSVGVQETQYF
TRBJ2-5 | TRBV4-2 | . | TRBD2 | TGTGCCAGCAGCCAAGATTGGAGCGGGAGGGGGAGAGAGACCCAGTACTTC | CASSQDWSGRGRETQYF
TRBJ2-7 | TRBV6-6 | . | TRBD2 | TGTGCCAGCAGTGATGGGGTAGCGGGAGCCCACGAGCAGTACTTC | CASSDGVAGAHEQYF
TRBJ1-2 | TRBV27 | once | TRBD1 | TGTGCCAATGAAGACAGGGGGCGAGATTCTGGCTACACCTTC | CANEDRGRDSGYTF
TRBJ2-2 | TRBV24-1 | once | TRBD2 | TGTGCCACCAGTGATACCGGAAAAGTTAGCGGGAGCGGAATCACCGGGGAGCTGTTTTTT | CATSDTGKVSGSGITGELFF
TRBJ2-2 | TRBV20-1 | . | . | TGCAGTGCTAGGGAGGGGGCCTTACCCACCGGGGAGCTGTTTTTT | CSAREGALPTGELFF
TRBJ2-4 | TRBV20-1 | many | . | TGCAGTGCCCCCACCCTCCAAGCCAAAAACATTCAGTACTTC | CSAPTLQAKNIQYF
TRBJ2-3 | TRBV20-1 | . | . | TGCAGTGCTAGAGATACCGTAGCGGATACGCAGTATTTT | CSARDTVADTQYF
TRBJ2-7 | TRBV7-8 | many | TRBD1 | TGTGCCAGCAGCACGACCGGGACAGGGTCCCACGAGCAGTACTTC | CASSTTGTGSHEQYF
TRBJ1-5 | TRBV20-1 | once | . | TGCAGTGCTAGAGGACAGCCCGGAAAGCCCCAGCATTTT | CSARGQPGKPQHF
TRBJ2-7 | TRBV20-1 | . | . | TGCAGTGCTAGAGATGGGGGGAGATTAGCCTACGAGCAGTACTTC | CSARDGGRLAYEQYF
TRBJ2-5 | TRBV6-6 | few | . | TGTGCCAGCAGTTACTCGACGACCCAAGAGACCCAGTACTTC | CASSYSTTQETQYF
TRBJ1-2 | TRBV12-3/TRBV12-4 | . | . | TGTGCCAGCAGTTTAGCAGTGGGCGCTGGCTATGGCTACACCTTC | CASSLAVGAGYGYTF
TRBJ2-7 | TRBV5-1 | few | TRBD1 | TGCGCCAGCAGCTTGGAGGGACAGGGTAACTACGAGCAGTACTTC | CASSLEGQGNYEQYF
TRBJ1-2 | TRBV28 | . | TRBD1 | TGTGCCGGCAGTTGGGACAGGGAAGGGAATGGCTACACCTTC | CAGSWDREGNGYTF
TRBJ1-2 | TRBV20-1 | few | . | TGCAGTGCTAGAGATTTTCAGTATGGCTACACCTTC | CSARDFQYGYTF
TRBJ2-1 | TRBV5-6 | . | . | TGTGCCAGCAGCGCGTGGGACGCGGCAAGGAGCTCCTACAATGAGCAGTTCTTC | CASSAWDAARSSYNEQFF